Described below is a single T cell receptor (beta chain) sequence and its context. Its cognate antigen has yet to be identified. Within one base of it there is no much larger clone, and no base qualities were kept. The time point label for this specimen denotes: patch test 1, 2 weeks after DPC sensitization. The treatment or condition tag for this specimen amounts to: therapeutic diphenylcyclopropenone sensitization with weekly scalp DPC. At each patch-test visit, blood was drawn before the patch test was applied. To be eligible, patients had to be aged 18 to 70, diagnosed with alopecia and judged suitable for DPC therapy, while pregnant patients were excluded. Total RNA was isolated from unfractionated whole blood collected in Tempus Blood RNA tubes. These data belong to a study of human T cells and chemical hapten exposure (dated by TCRdb to the early 2020s). General notes on the study: For sensitization, 2% DPC in acetone was applied to an approximately 2 cm by approximately 2 cm area of upper inner arm skin. Weekly therapeutic DPC doses were additionally applied to the scalp of patients throughout the roughly 25-week study period. Patch testing was done on the upper back using Finn chambers containing 0.01% DPC, and results were scored after 6 days according to International Contact Dermatitis Research Group standards. Alopecia areata with under or over 50% scalp involvement, alopecia totalis and alopecia universalis were represented in the patient cohort, which was mostly female. The libraries were sequenced as a pool, and the TCR yield per sample differed mostly because of small variations in library volumes within the pool. The study tracked peripheral blood TCR repertoire changes in vivo during primary and secondary sensitization to the hapten diphenylcyclopropenone (DPC) in alopecia patients. Patient blood was sampled pre-sensitization (week 0) and at 2, 6 and about 24 weeks after DPC sensitization. About 30 alopecia patients provided blood for TCR sequencing at one to four time points (pre-sensitization, 2, 6 and 24 weeks).

Library preparation employed RACE. TCRdb records NextSeq 500 as the sequencer. During library preparation, unique molecular identifiers were attached to individual cDNA molecules so that TCRs could be counted quantitatively and reproducibly. Each blood RNA sample was used to sequence both TCR alpha and TCR beta chains. For the original study's pipeline: Samples had a median of about 90,000 TCRs, with a range from roughly 20,000 to 690,600. V, J and CDR3 annotation of the TCR reads was carried out using the Decombinator software suite. To make PS versus PT1 abundance plots, every sample was subsampled to the same number of TCRs (28,000). Expanded TCRs were defined as absent before sensitization and observed at least eight times at the 2-week time point. The public reads were reanalyzed by TCRdb: fastp trimming at Q25, MiXCR alignment, in-frame beta chains only. For every CDR3 protein sequence, its rows merge into one entry that carries the most common genes and DNA. The V and J calls were not made by the authors but by TCRdb's processing. For this sample the table gives roughly 180,000 distinct CDR3 sequences, of which 20% to 25% were detected only once. The ten largest make up approximately 6.7% of the sample.

What the study reported, not specific to this receptor: A positive correlation was found between the number of PT1 expanded TCRs and patch test score, with significance reached at thresholds 8, 16 and 32 but not 4. The number of TCRs above 1 in 1000 frequency did not change with DPC sensitization; there was no evidence of global repertoire structure alterations. Repeated subsampling changed both the strength of the expansion versus patch-test correlation and the threshold at which that correlation became significant. Because every patient had alopecia, a presumed autoimmune disease, the patients' immune response might differ from that of healthy individuals. Expanded TCRs formed significantly more large CDR3 similarity clusters than pre-sensitization or healthy control sets, consistent with antigen-driven responses.

The germline V gene (reference sequence) gives CDR1 as DFQATT and CDR2 as SNEGSKA. V is cut by 1 base and J by 2 bases, and the space between the germline ends is 8 bases. The CDR3 holds 14 amino acids from the cysteine to the phenylalanine. Only CDR3 DNA is held: 42 bases, read in frame from base 1. The receptor was derived from a woman in her fifties or sixties with alopecia areata. Some clones in this sample may be carry-over from other donors' samples. The specimen comprised whole blood, sampled in connection with sensitization to the hapten diphenylcyclopropenone (DPC). This sequence uses TRBV20-1 and TRBJ1-4; TRBD1 is a weak D gene call, 6 bases matching. CDR3 reads: CSARATGTNEKLFF. The DNA sequence is as follows: TGCAGTGCTAGAGCGACAGGCACTAATGAAAAACTGTTTTTT.